This paragraph covers one T cell receptor (beta chain) sequence. The CDR3 is 15 residues long. V was clipped by 6 bases and J by 3 bases; unmatched bases: 9. CDR1 is MNHEY, CDR2 SMNVEV, per germline (reference sequence). This sample is drawn from a study of beta chain features in type 1 diabetes. Reverse transcribing all isolated RNA meant expressed TCRB transcripts were sequenced. The method was immunoSEQ multiplex PCR; TCRdb's version includes in-frame clones alone and lacks a portion of them. Found here are approximately 470,000 clones, around 30% of them singletons; the top ten hold more than 0.055%.

This chain joins TRBV27 and TRBJ2-7, with 9 bases lining up with TRBD2. Specimen: naive CD4+ T cells from blood. This TCR was sampled from a young man in good health. As DNA, the CDR3 is TGTGCCAGCAGCTCCCCGCGTAGCGGGAGCTACGAGCAGTACTTC. Protein: CASSSPRSGSYEQYF.